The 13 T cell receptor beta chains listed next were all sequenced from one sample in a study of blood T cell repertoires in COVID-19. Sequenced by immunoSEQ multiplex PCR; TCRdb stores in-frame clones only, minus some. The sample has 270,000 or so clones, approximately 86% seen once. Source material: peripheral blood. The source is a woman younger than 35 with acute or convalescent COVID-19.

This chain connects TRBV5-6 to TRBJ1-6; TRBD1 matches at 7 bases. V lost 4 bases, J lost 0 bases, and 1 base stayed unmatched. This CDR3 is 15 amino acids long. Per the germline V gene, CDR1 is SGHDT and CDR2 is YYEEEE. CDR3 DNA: TGTGCCAGCAGCCACAGGGGCTCCTATAATTCACCCCTCCACTTT. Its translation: CASSHRGSYNSPLHF.

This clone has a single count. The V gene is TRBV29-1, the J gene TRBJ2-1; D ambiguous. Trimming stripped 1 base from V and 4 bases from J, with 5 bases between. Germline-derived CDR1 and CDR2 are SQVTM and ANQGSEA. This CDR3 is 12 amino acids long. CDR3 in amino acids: CSVEGQYNEQFF. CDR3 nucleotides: TGCAGCGTTGAAGGGCAGTACAATGAGCAGTTCTTC.

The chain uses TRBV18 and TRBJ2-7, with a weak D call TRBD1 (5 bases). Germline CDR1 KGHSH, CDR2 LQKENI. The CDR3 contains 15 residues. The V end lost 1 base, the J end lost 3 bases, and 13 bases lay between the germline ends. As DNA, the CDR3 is TGTGCCAGCTCACCACGGGGCAGGACCGTCTACGAGCAGTACTTC. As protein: CASSPRGRTVYEQYF.

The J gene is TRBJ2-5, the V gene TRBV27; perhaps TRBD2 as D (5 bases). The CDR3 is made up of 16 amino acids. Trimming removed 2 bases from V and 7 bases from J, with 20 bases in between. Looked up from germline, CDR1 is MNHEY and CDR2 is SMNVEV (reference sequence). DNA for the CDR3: TGTGCCAGCAGTTTAAACAGCGGAAGTGGTGGCGGGACCCAGTACTTC. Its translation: CASSLNSGSGGGTQYF.

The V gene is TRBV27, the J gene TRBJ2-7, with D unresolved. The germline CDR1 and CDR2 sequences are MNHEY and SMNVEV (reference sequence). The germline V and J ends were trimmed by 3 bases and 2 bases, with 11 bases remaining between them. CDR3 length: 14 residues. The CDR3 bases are TGTGCCAGCAGTTTGTCCTACGAGACCTACGAGCAGTACTTC. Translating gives CASSLSYETYEQYF.

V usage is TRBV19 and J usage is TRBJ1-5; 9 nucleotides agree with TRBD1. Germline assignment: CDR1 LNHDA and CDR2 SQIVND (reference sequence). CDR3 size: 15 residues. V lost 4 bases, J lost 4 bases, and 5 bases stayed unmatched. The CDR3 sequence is CASSRPGQGNQPQHF. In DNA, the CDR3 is TGTGCCAGTAGTAGACCGGGACAGGGAAATCAGCCCCAGCATTTT.

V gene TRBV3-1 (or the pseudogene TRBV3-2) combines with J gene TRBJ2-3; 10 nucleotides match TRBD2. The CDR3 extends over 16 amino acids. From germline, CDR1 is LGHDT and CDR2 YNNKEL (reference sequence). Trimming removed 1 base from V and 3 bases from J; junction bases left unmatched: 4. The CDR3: CASSQGTSGVTDTQYF. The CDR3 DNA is TGTGCCAGCAGCCAAGGTACTAGCGGGGTTACAGATACGCAGTATTTT.

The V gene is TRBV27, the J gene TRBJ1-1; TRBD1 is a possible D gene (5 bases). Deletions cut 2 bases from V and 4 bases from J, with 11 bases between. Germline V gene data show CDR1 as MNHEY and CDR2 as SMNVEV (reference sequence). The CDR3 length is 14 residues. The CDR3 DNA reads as TGTGCCAGCAGTTTACTTGGGGGGGGCACTGAAGCTTTCTTT. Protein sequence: CASSLLGGGTEAFF.

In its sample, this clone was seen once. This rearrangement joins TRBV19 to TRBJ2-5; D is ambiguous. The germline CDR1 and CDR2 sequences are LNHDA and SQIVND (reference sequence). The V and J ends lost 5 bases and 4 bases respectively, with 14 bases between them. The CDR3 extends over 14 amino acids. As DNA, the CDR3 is TGTGCCAGTAGTCCTAGTATGGGTCCAGAGACCCAGTACTTC. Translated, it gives CASSPSMGPETQYF.

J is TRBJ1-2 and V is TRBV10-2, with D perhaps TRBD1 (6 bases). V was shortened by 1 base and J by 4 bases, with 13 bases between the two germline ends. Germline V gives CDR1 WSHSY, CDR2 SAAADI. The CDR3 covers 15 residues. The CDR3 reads CASSEWGVGGYGYTF. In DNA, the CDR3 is TGCGCCAGCAGTGAGTGGGGTGTAGGGGGCTATGGCTACACCTTC.

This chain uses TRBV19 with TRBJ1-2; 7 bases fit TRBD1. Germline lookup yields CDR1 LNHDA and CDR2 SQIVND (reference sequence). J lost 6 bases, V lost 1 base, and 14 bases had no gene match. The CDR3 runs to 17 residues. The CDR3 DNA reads TGTGCCAGTAGTATAGGACAGGGTAGAACGGAGCGTCATGGCTACACCTTC. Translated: CASSIGQGRTERHGYTF.

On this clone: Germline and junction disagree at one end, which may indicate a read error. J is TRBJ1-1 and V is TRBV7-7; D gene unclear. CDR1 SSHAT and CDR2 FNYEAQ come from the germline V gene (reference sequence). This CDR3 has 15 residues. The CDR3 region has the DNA TGTGCTAGCAGCTTAGATAGCCGACCCCTCACTGAAGCTTTCTTT. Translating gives CASSLDSRPLTEAFF. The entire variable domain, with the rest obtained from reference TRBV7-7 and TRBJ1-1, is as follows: GAGVSQSPRYKVTKRGQDVTLRCDPISSHATLYWYQQALGQGPEFLTYFNYEAQPDKSGLPSDRFSAERPEGSISTLTIQRTEQRDSAMYRCASSLDSRPLTEAFFGQGTRLTVV.

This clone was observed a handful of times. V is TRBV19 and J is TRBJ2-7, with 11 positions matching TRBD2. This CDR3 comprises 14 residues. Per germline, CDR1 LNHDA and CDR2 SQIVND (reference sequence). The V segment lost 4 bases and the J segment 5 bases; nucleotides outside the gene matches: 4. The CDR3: CASSTTSGKDEQYF. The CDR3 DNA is TGTGCCAGTAGTACGACTAGCGGGAAGGACGAGCAGTACTTC.